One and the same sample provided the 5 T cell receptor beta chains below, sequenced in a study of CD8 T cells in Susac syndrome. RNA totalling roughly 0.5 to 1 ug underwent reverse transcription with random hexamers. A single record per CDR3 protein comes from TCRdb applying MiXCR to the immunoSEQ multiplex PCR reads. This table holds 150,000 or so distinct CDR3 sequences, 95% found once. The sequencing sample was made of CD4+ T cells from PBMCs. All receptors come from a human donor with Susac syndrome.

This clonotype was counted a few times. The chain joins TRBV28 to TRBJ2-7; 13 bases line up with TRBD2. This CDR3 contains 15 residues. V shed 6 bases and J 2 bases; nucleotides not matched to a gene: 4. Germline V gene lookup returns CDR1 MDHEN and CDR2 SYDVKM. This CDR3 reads CASSPGLAGTYEQYF. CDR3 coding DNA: TGTGCCAGCAGCCCGGGACTAGCGGGGACCTACGAGCAGTACTTC.

The CDR3 loop is CASSGPKVASRELFF. The CDR3 DNA reads as TGTGCCAGCAGCGGACCTAAAGTGGCTTCCCGGGAGCTGTTTTTT. V and J are TRBV9 and TRBJ2-2; D is ambiguous. The CDR3 totals 15 residues. Deletions cut 3 bases from V and 9 bases from J, with 18 bases between. Germline CDR1 and CDR2: SGDLS and YYNGEE. Full variable domain (outside the CDR3, taken from reference TRBV9 and TRBJ2-2): DSGVTQTPKHLITATGQRVTLRCSPRSGDLSVYWYQQSLDQGLQFLIQYYNGEERAKGNILERFSAQQFPDLHSELNLSSLELGDSALYFCASSGPKVASRELFFGEGSRLTVL.

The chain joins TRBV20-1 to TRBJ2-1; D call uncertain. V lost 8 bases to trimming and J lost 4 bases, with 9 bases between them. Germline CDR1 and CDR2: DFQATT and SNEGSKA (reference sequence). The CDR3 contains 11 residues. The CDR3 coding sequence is TGCAGTACCTGGGGTTACAATGAGCAGTTCTTC. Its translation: CSTWGYNEQFF.

For the CDR3, the DNA is TGTGCCAGCGTACCCCGCCTGGGGGGCGACGAGCAGTACTTC. Protein product: CASVPRLGGDEQYF. The chain is built from TRBV6-2 or TRBV6-3 and TRBJ2-7; D possibly matches TRBD1 or TRBD2 (6 bases each). Trimming left V 8 bases short and J 5 bases short, with 19 bases between. The CDR3 runs 14 residues. Looked up from germline, CDR1 is MNHEY and CDR2 is SVGEGT.

The CDR3 loop reads CSARSRGVGYEKLFF. The CDR3 region has the DNA TGCAGTGCTAGGTCCAGGGGAGTTGGTTATGAAAAACTGTTTTTT. V and J are TRBV20-1 and TRBJ1-4, with D possibly being TRBD1 (6 bases). The V gene lost 3 bases and the J gene lost 6 bases, with 17 bases spanning the gap. The CDR3 contains 15 residues. Looked up from germline, CDR1 is DFQATT and CDR2 is SNEGSKA (reference sequence).